This T cell receptor (beta chain) derives from a study of shared clonotypes between healthy human individuals. For the study at large: The plates for each donor numbered three CD4 naive, three CD4 memory, two CD8 naive and one CD8 memory.

The CDR3 consists of 15 residues. The J segment lost 7 bases and the V segment lost 5 bases, leaving 12 bases of the junction unmatched. CDR1 and CDR2 from the germline V gene are SGHTA and FQGNSA. TCRdb's table, derived via immunoSEQ multiplex PCR, lists solely in-frame clones and lacks some. The data contain some 2,100,000 clones, around 95% of them singletons. The chain employs TRBV7-2 and TRBJ1-2; 8 bases map to TRBD1. Sequenced: naive CD4+ T cells sorted from blood. The subset denotes: CD45RA+ positively selected. The TCR comes from a young man in good health. CDR3 nucleotides: TGTGCCAGCAGCCCTCCGACAGGGGAAGGCGGTGGCTACACCTTC. Amino acids: CASSPPTGEGGGYTF.